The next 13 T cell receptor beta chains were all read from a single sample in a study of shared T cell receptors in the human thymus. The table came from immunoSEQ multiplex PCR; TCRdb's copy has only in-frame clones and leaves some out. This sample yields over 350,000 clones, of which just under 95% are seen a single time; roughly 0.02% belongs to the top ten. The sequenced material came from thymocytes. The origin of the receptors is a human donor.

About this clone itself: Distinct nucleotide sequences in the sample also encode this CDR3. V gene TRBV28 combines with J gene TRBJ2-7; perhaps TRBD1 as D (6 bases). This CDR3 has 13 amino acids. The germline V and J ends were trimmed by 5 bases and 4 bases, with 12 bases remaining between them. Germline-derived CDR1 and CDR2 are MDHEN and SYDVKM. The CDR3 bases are TGTGCCAGCAGTCCCGGACAGTCGTACGAGCAGTACTTC. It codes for CASSPGQSYEQYF.

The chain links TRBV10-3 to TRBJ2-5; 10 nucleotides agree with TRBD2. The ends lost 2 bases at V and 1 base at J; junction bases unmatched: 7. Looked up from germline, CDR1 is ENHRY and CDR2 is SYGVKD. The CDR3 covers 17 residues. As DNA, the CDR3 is TGTGCCATCAGTGAGACCCGGACTAGCGGAAGCCAAGAGACCCAGTACTTC. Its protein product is CAISETRTSGSQETQYF.

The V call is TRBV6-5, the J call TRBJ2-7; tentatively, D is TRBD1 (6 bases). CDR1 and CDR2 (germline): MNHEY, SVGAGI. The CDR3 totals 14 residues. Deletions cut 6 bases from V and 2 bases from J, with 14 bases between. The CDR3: CASSPDRLTYEQYF. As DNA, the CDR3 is TGTGCCAGCAGCCCCGACAGGTTGACCTACGAGCAGTACTTC.

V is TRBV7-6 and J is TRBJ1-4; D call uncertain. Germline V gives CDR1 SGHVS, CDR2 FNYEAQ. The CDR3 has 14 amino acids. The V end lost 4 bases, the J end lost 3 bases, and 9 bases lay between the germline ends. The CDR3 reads CASSSDVANEKLFF. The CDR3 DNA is TGTGCCAGCAGCTCGGACGTAGCTAATGAAAAACTGTTTTTT.

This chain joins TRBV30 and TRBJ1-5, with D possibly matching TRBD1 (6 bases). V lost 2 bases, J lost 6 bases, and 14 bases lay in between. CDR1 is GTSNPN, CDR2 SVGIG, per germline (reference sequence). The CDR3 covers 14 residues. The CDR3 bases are TGTGCCTGGAGTCTTGACAGGCCGGGTCAGCCCCAGCATTTT. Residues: CAWSLDRPGQPQHF.

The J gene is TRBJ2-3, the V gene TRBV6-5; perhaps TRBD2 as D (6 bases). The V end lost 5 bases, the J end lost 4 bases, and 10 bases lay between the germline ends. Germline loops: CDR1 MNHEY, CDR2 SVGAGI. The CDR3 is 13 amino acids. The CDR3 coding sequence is TGTGCCAGCAGTATGTTAGCGGCAGATACGCAGTATTTT. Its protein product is CASSMLAADTQYF.

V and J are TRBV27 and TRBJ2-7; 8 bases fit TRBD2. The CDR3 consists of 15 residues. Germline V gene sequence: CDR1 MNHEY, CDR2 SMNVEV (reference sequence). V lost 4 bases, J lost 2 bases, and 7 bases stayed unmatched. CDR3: CASSYRSGSPYEQYF. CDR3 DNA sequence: TGTGCCAGCAGTTACCGAAGCGGGAGCCCCTACGAGCAGTACTTC.

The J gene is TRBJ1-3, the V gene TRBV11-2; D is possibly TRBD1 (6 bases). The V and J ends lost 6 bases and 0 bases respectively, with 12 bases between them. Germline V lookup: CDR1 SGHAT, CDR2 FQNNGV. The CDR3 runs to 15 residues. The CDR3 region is CASRSGTNSGNTIYF. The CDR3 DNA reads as TGTGCCAGCAGATCCGGGACAAACTCTGGAAACACCATATATTTT.

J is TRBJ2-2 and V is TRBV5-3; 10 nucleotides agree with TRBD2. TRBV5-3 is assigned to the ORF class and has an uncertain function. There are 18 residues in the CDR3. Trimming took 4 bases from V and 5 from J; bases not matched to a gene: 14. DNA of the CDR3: TGTGCCAGAAGCCCAGTCCGTCAGCGGGAGGGATGTACCGGGGAGCTGTTTTTT. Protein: CARSPVRQREGCTGELFF.

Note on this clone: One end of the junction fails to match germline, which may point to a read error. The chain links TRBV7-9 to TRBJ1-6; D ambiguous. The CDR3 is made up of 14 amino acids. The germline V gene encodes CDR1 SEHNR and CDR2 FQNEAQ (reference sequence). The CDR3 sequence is CASSLKADKSPLHF. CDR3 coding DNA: TGTGCCAGCAGCTTAAAGGCCGATAAGTCACCCCTCCACTTT.

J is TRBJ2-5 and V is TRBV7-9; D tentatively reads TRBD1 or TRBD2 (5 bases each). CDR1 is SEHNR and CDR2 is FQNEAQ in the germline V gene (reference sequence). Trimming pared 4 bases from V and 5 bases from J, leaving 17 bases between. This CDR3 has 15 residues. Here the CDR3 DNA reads TGTGCCAGCAGCTCCCCGGGACCCCGTCCGGAGACCCAGTACTTC. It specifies CASSSPGPRPETQYF. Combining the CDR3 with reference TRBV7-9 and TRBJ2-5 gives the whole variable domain DTGVSQNPRHKITKRGQNVTFRCDPISEHNRLYWYRQTLGQGPEFLTYFQNEAQLEKSRLLSDRFSAERPKGSFSTLEIQRTEQGDSAMYLCASSSPGPRPETQYFGPGTRLLVL.

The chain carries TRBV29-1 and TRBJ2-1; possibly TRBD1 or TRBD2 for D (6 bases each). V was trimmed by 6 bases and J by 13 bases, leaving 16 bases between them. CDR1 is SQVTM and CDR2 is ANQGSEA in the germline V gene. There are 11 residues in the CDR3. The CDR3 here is CSVQGGYDQFF. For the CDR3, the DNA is TGCAGCGTCCAAGGGGGGTACGACCAGTTCTTC.

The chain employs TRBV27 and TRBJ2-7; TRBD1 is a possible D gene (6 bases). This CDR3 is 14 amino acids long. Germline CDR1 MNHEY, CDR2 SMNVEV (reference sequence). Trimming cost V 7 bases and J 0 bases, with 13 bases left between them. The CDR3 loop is CASTRDKSSYEQYF. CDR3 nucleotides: TGTGCCAGCACCCGGGACAAGAGCTCCTACGAGCAGTACTTC.